The 17 T cell receptor beta chains below all came from one sample that was sequenced in a study of regulatory T cells in long-lasting Graves disease. TCR beta libraries were built with iRepertoire HTBI primers and Arm-PCR of CDR3 regions. One entry per CDR3 protein, called by TCRdb with MiXCR from the multiplex PCR reads. Altogether about 420,000 distinct CDR3 sequences are present, 16% being singletons, with the ten largest covering less than 30%. Regarding time point: newly diagnosed GD, antithyroid drugs for less than 3 months. Making the TCR library involved RNA that had been extracted from PBMCs. These same records also appear under a second study, on T cells in Graves' hyperthyroidism and ophthalmopathy.

Here the sequenced sample was peripheral blood mononuclear cells (PBMCs), taken at new diagnosis, from a patient treated with antithyroid drugs. The receptors originated from a woman aged 18-29 years with Graves disease.

The chain employs TRBV19 and TRBJ2-7, with 9 nucleotides matching TRBD1. The CDR3 is made up of 15 amino acids. Germline V gene data show CDR1 as LNHDA and CDR2 as SQIVND (reference sequence). Trimming took 3 bases from V and 2 from J; bases not matched to a gene: 5. In DNA form, the CDR3 reads TGTGCCAGTAGTATCGCCGGGACAGGGCCCTACGAGCAGTACTTC. It specifies CASSIAGTGPYEQYF.

This clonotype was seen repeatedly, ten times or more. This CDR3 reads CASSPASGGVREQYF. Here the CDR3 DNA reads TGTGCCAGCAGTCCAGCTAGCGGGGGGGTTCGCGAGCAGTACTTC. V and J are TRBV28 and TRBJ2-7, with 12 bases matching TRBD2. The germline CDR1 and CDR2 sequences are MDHEN and SYDVKM. This CDR3 is 15 amino acids long. V trimming: 5 bases; J trimming: 6 bases; junction bases outside the gene matches: 8.

This clonotype was seen only a few times. The rearrangement links TRBV28 to TRBJ1-6; D is possibly TRBD1 (5 bases). The germline V gene has CDR1 MDHEN and CDR2 SYDVKM. The CDR3 has 12 residues. The V end was cut by 6 bases, the J end by 14 bases, with 14 bases between. The DNA of the CDR3 is TGTGCCAGCAGCGGGAAGGGGTTCACCCTCCACTTT. Encoded protein: CASSGKGFTLHF.

This clonotype has only a few counts. The rearrangement links TRBV20-1 to TRBJ1-5; 11 bases are shared with TRBD1. Per the germline V gene, CDR1 is DFQATT and CDR2 is SNEGSKA (reference sequence). The CDR3 runs to 14 residues. The V and J ends lost 5 bases and 6 bases, in that order; junction bases with no gene match: 6. This CDR3 is CSAGTGGGGQPQHF. CDR3 sequence (DNA): TGCAGTGCTGGGACAGGGGGGGGTGGTCAGCCCCAGCATTTT.

This clonotype was seen repeatedly, ten times or more. The V call is TRBV11-2, the J call TRBJ2-3; D possibly corresponds to TRBD2 (6 bases). The germline V and J ends were trimmed by 2 bases and 2 bases, with 11 bases remaining between them. CDR1 SGHAT and CDR2 FQNNGV come from the germline V gene. CDR3 size: 15 residues. The CDR3 DNA is TGTGCCAGCAGCTTATCTAGCGCGTACACAGATACGCAGTATTTT. Its translation: CASSLSSAYTDTQYF.

The rearrangement links TRBV24-1 to TRBJ2-2, with D unclear. Germline V lookup: CDR1 KGHDR, CDR2 SFDVKD. The CDR3 consists of 12 residues. V was pared by 4 bases and J by 2 bases, with 1 base between. CDR3 sequence: CATSDNTGELFF. CDR3 in DNA: TGTGCCACCAGTGACAACACCGGGGAGCTGTTTTTT.

A few counts support this clonotype. The V gene is TRBV30, the J gene TRBJ1-1; D unclear. CDR1 is GTSNPN, CDR2 SVGIG, per germline (reference sequence). Deletions cut 6 bases from V and 4 bases from J, with 15 bases between. This CDR3 has 13 residues. Written as DNA, the CDR3 is TGTGCCTGCAAACCAAGTCGGAGCACTGAAGCTTTCTTT. Translating gives CACKPSRSTEAFF.

This clonotype occurred a few times. The J gene is TRBJ1-4, the V gene TRBV7-8; weak D call: TRBD1 (6 bases). The CDR3 sequence is 14 residues long. Per the germline V gene, CDR1 is SGHVS and CDR2 is FQNEAQ. Trimming cost V 1 base and J 5 bases, with 8 bases left between them. The CDR3 DNA sequence: TGTGCCAGCAGCTTAGGGGACACCAATGAAAAACTGTTTTTT. The encoded protein is CASSLGDTNEKLFF.

The V call is TRBV5-6, the J call TRBJ2-7, with D possibly being TRBD1 or TRBD2 (5 bases each). This CDR3 region has 16 residues. In germline, CDR1 is SGHDT, CDR2 YYEEEE. The V end was cut by 0 bases, the J end by 5 bases, with 18 bases between. The CDR3 region is CASSLAGSGQGNEQYF. The CDR3 DNA follows: TGTGCCAGCAGCTTGGCTGGTTCGGGGCAAGGGAACGAGCAGTACTTC.

This clonotype was seen a few times. The gene calls are TRBV5-5 and TRBJ1-3; no firm D call. CDR3 length: 14 amino acids. Trimming pared 4 bases from V and 6 bases from J, leaving 14 bases between. Germline lookup yields CDR1 SGHKS and CDR2 YYEKEE (reference sequence). CDR3 coding DNA: TGTGCCAGCAGCCTACTGGACGGGTCAAACACCATATATTTT. Translated, it gives CASSLLDGSNTIYF.

The genes are TRBV3-1 and TRBJ1-1; 8 nucleotides match TRBD1. V was clipped by 4 bases and J by 5 bases; unmatched bases: 21. The germline V gene has CDR1 LGHDT and CDR2 YNNKEL (reference sequence). The CDR3 contains 19 residues. CDR3 coding DNA: TGTGCCAGCAGCCCCAAGCCACGTAGGTCAGGGGGCTTTCGGACTGAAGCTTTCTTT. Protein product: CASSPKPRRSGGFRTEAFF.

This clonotype was counted at least ten times. CDR3 protein: CASSPSGQGARETQYF. CDR3 nucleotide sequence: TGTGCCAGCAGTCCATCAGGACAGGGGGCCCGGGAGACCCAGTACTTC. This chain connects TRBV28 to TRBJ2-5, with 11 bases lining up with TRBD1. The CDR3 contains 16 residues. The germline CDR1 and CDR2 sequences are MDHEN and SYDVKM. J was trimmed by 5 bases and V by 5 bases; bases with no gene match: 10.

This rearrangement joins TRBV7-9 to TRBJ1-5, with 8 bases matching TRBD1. J lost 2 bases, V lost 1 base, and 4 bases had no gene match. The germline CDR1 and CDR2 sequences are SEHNR and FQNEAQ (reference sequence). CDR3 size: 16 residues. The CDR3 sequence is CASSLGQGAGNQPQHF. The CDR3 nucleotides are TGTGCCAGCAGCTTAGGGCAGGGGGCCGGCAATCAGCCCCAGCATTTT.

In its sample, this clonotype was seen many times. This sequence joins TRBV28 and TRBJ2-5, with 9 positions matching TRBD1. Germline V gene lookup returns CDR1 MDHEN and CDR2 SYDVKM. The CDR3 totals 15 residues. Trimming at V came to 6 bases and at J to 6 bases, leaving 11 bases not matched to a gene. DNA of the CDR3: TGTGCCAGCAGGGACTGGACAGGGGCGTCCAAGACCCAGTACTTC. Translation gives CASRDWTGASKTQYF.

This clonotype was counted a few times. The chain joins TRBV29-1 to TRBJ1-2; D ambiguous. The CDR3 length is 12 residues. Germline assignment: CDR1 SQVTM and CDR2 ANQGSEA. Trimming stripped 4 bases from V and 6 bases from J, with 12 bases between. The chain's CDR3 is CSVVRNLDGYTF. DNA for the CDR3: TGCAGCGTTGTCCGAAATTTAGATGGCTACACCTTC.

This clonotype was seen a few times. The chain combines TRBV29-1 with TRBJ2-1; possible D gene TRBD1, 5 bases. V was cut by 5 bases and J by 8 bases, with 19 bases left in between. The CDR3 spans 14 residues. The germline V gene has CDR1 SQVTM and CDR2 ANQGSEA. Here the CDR3 reads CSVSLWVRADEQFF. For the CDR3, the DNA is TGCAGCGTTTCCCTATGGGTCAGGGCGGATGAGCAGTTCTTC.

The chain employs TRBV20-1 and TRBJ2-3; a weak D match, TRBD2 (6 bases). The V gene lost 1 base and the J gene lost 3 bases, with 8 bases spanning the gap. Germline V gene lookup returns CDR1 DFQATT and CDR2 SNEGSKA (reference sequence). The CDR3 spans 13 residues. The DNA for the CDR3 is TGCAGTGCTAGAGGAAGCGGGACAGATACGCAGTATTTT. As protein: CSARGSGTDTQYF.